What follows is one T cell receptor (beta chain) and its context. The CDR3 has 14 residues. The V end lost 6 bases, the J end lost 4 bases, and 13 bases lay between the germline ends. Germline assignment: CDR1 LNHDA and CDR2 SQIVND (reference sequence). This sample was taken from a study of shared clonotypes between healthy human individuals. Whole-study context: Per donor, three plates held CD4 naive cells, three held CD4 memory, two held CD8 naive and one held CD8 memory.

Assay: immunoSEQ multiplex PCR; the TCRdb copy retains only in-frame clones and omits some. Of around 1,900,000 clones in the sample, around 93% are singletons; the top ten hold more than 1.5%. Naive CD8 cells lacked CD45RO and underwent positive selection for CCR7, leaving out terminally differentiated effector memory CD45RA+ cells. Donors, healthy HIV-negative adults, lacked recent acute infections or vaccinations. The sequence derives from a man between 18 and 29 years old in good health. Some clones in this sample may be carry-over from other donors' samples. The material sequenced was naive CD8+ T cells from PBMCs. J is TRBJ2-1 and V is TRBV19, with D possibly TRBD1 on 6 matching bases. In DNA, the CDR3 is TGTGCCAGTAGAGAACAGGGATCGTACAATGAGCAGTTCTTC. This sequence encodes CASREQGSYNEQFF.